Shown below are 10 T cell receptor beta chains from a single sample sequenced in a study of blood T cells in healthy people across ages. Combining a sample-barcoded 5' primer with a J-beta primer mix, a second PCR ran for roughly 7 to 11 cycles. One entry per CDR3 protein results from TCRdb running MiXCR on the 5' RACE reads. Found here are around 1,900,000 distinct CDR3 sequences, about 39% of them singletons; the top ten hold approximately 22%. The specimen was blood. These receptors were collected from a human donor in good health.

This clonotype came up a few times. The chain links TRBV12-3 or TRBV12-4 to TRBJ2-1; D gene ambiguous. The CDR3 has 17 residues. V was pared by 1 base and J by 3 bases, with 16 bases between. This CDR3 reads CASSLVHGGDIYNEQFF. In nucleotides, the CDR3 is TGTGCCAGCAGTTTAGTTCATGGTGGGGATATCTACAATGAGCAGTTCTTC.

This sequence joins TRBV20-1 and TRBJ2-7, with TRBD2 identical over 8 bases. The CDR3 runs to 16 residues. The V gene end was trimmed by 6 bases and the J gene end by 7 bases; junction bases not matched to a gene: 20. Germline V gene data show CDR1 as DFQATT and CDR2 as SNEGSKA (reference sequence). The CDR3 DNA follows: TGCAGTGCCAGGAAAGCGGGGGAGGGATCCTACAATGAGCAGTACTTC. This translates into CSARKAGEGSYNEQYF.

CDR3 loop: CASTTWDKEFLGYTF. Written as DNA, the CDR3 is TGTGCCAGCACCACTTGGGACAAGGAGTTCCTGGGCTACACCTTC. This sequence joins TRBV12-3 or TRBV12-4 and TRBJ1-2; D perhaps matches TRBD1 (6 bases). This CDR3 is built from 15 residues. V shed 7 bases and J shed 8 bases, with 23 bases lying between them.

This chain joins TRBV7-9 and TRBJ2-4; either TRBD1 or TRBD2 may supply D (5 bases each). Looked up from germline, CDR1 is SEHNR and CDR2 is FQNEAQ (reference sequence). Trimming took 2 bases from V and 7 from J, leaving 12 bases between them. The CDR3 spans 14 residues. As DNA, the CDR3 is TGTGCCAGCAGCTTAATGGGGGTTGGGAACATTCAGTACTTC. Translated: CASSLMGVGNIQYF. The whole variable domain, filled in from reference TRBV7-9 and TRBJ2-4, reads DTGVSQNPRHKITKRGQNVTFRCDPISEHNRLYWYRQTLGQGPEFLTYFQNEAQLEKSRLLSDRFSAERPKGSFSTLEIQRTEQGDSAMYLCASSLMGVGNIQYFGAGTRLSVL.

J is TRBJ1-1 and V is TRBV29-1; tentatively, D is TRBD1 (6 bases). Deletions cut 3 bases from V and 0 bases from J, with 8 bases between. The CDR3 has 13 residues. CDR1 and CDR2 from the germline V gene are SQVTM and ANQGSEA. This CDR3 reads CSVDGQMNTEAFF. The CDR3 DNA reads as TGCAGCGTTGACGGACAGATGAACACTGAAGCTTTCTTT.

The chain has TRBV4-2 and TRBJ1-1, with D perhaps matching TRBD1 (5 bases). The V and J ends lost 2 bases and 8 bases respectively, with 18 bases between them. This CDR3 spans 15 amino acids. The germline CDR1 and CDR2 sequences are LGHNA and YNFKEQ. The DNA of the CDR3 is TGTGCCAGCAGCCAACAACCCTGGGACGTGACCGAAGCTTTCTTT. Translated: CASSQQPWDVTEAFF.

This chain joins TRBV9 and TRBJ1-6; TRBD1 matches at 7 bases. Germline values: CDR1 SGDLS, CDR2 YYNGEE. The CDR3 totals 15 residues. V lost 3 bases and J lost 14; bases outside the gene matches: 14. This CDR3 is CASSATGTVLRSLHF. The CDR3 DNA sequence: TGTGCCAGCAGCGCAACCGGGACAGTCCTTCGATCCCTCCACTTT.

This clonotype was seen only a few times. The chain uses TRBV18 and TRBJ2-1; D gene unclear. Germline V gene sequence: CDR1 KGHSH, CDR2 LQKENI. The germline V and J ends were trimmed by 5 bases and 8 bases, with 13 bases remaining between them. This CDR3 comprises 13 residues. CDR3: CASSLADFDEQFF. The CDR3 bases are TGTGCCAGCTCATTGGCTGATTTCGATGAGCAGTTCTTC.

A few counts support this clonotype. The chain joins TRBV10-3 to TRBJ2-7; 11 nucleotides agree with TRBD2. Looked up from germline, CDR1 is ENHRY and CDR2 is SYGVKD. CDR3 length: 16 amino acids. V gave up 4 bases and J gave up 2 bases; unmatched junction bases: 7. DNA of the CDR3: TGTGCCATCAGTGGGCCTCTAGCGGGGGGAACCTACGAGCAGTACTTC. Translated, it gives CAISGPLAGGTYEQYF.

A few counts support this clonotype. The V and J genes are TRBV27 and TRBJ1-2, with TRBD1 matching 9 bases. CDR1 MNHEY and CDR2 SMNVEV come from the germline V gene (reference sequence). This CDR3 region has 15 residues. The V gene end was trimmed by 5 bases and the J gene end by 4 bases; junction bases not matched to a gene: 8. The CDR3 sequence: CASSPRGTGSYGYTF. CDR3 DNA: TGTGCCAGCAGTCCCCGGGGGACAGGGAGCTATGGCTACACCTTC.